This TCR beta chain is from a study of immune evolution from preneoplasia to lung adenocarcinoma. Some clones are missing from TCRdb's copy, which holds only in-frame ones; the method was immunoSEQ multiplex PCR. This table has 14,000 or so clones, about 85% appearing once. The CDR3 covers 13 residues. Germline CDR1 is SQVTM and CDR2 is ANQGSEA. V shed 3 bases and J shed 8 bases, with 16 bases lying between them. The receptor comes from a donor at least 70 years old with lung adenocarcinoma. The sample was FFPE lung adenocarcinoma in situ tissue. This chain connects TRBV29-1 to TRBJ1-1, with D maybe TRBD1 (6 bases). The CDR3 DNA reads TGCAGCGTTGATCAAGGGGGGTTATTAGAAGCTTTCTTT. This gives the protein CSVDQGGLLEAFF.